Listed below are T cell receptor beta chains from one sample, sequenced in a study of shared clonotypes between healthy human individuals. Assay used: immunoSEQ multiplex PCR; TCRdb lists only in-frame clones, some missing. The repertoire includes 700,000 or so clones, around 72% of them detected once, and less than 2% sits in the top ten. Sequencing input: memory CD4+ T cells sorted from blood. Receptors originate from a woman aged 25 to 39 in good health. The CDR3 runs from the conserved cysteine through the conserved F or W. D genes are given only for firm matches. Rows give clone size only sometimes, using once, few, many, or a class for an expanded clone.

j_call d_call v_call clone_size cdr3_nt cdr3_aa
TRBJ2-7 - TRBV7-6 - TGTGCCAGCAGCCCTAAGGCGGTAGCGACCTACGAGCAGTACTTC CASSPKAVATYEQYF
TRBJ1-3 - TRBV7-9 - TGTGCCAGCAGCTTAGTGTCTGGAAACACCATATATTTT CASSLVSGNTIYF
TRBJ1-3 - TRBV25-1 few TGTGCCAGCAGTGAATCAGGAGGGAGGCCCTCTGGAAACACCATATATTTT CASSESGGRPSGNTIYF
TRBJ2-7 TRBD2 TRBV6-5 - TGTGCCAGCAGTTACTCGTCGGTAGCGGGACTATACGAGCAGTACTTC CASSYSSVAGLYEQYF
TRBJ2-1 - TRBV2 - TGTGCCAGCAGTGAAGTCCAACGGGGCCTAAATGAGCAGTTCTTC CASSEVQRGLNEQFF
TRBJ2-3 - TRBV7-9 - TGTGCCAGCAGCTCCCCCTGGTATTTT CASSSPWYF
TRBJ2-1 - TRBV7-6 - TGTGCCAGCAGCATGAACCGGAATGAGCAGTTCTTC CASSMNRNEQFF
TRBJ2-5 - TRBV30 - TGTGCCTGGAGGGCCTACCAAGAGACCCAGTACTTC CAWRAYQETQYF
TRBJ1-3 - TRBV6-1 - TGTGCCAGCAGCCCCGATCGGGGCGGAAACACCATATATTTT CASSPDRGGNTIYF
TRBJ2-3 TRBD2 TRBV5-1 - TGCGCCAGCAGCTTGGCTCTTGAACTGAACCAGCGGGAGGCAGATACGCAGTATTTT CASSLALELNQREADTQYF
TRBJ2-6 TRBD2 TRBV5-6 - TGTGCCAGCAAACGGGGGGGCCCGAATACTGGGGCCAACGTCCTGACTTTC CASKRGGPNTGANVLTF
TRBJ2-7 - TRBV6-5 - TGTGCCAGCAGTTCGGGGCCTATTAGGTCCTACGAGCAGTACTTC CASSSGPIRSYEQYF
TRBJ2-6 - TRBV30 - TGTGCCTGGAGTACCCTCGGGGTCCGCTCTGGGGCCAACGTCCTGACTTTC CAWSTLGVRSGANVLTF
TRBJ2-7 TRBD2 TRBV28 - TGTGCCAGCAGACGCTCGGGACTAGTTGAGCAGTACTTC CASRRSGLVEQYF
TRBJ2-7 - TRBV5-4 - TGTGCCAGAATTATGGTTTGGGCAGCACCCTACGAGCAGTACTTC CARIMVWAAPYEQYF
TRBJ2-7 - TRBV28 once TGTGCCAGCAGTCCCGGGGGACTCGGGCACGAGCAGTACTTC CASSPGGLGHEQYF
TRBJ1-3 - TRBV28 - TGTGCCAGCAGCCGAAACACAGGACCTGGAAACACCATATATTTT CASSRNTGPGNTIYF
TRBJ1-5 - TRBV5-6 - TGTGCCAGCAGCTTCGGCGTAAAAGGACAGCCCCAGCATTTT CASSFGVKGQPQHF
TRBJ1-5 - TRBV19 - TGTGCCAGTAGTCGTTCCGGCAATCAGCCCCAGCATTTT CASSRSGNQPQHF
TRBJ2-2 - TRBV27 - TGTGCCAGCAGTCAACCGGGACAGAACACCGGGGAGCTGTTTTTT CASSQPGQNTGELFF
TRBJ2-3 - TRBV10-3 - TGTGCCATAAGGGACGAAGGGGGGGCAGATACGCAGTATTTT CAIRDEGGADTQYF
TRBJ2-7 - TRBV10-3 - TGTGCCATCCGAGGGACTGAGAGCTCCTACGAGCAGTACTTC CAIRGTESSYEQYF
TRBJ2-1 - TRBV5-4 - TGTGCCAGCAGCTTGGTTTTAGGCAGCCAAAGGGACAATGAGCAGTTCTTC CASSLVLGSQRDNEQFF
TRBJ1-1 - TRBV7-6 - TGTGCCAGCAGTACACAGGGAGATACTGAAGCTTTCTTT CASSTQGDTEAFF
TRBJ1-4 - TRBV18 many TGTGCCAGCTCACTGAACAGGGAGGCTAATGAAAAACTGTTTTTT CASSLNREANEKLFF
TRBJ2-5 - TRBV6-1 - TGTGCCAGCAGTGAGGGGACGAGAGAGACCCAGTACTTC CASSEGTRETQYF
TRBJ1-4 - TRBV7-2 - TGTGCCAGCAGCCTTTCAGGCGGAGAAAAACTGTTTTTT CASSLSGGEKLFF
TRBJ2-3 TRBD1 TRBV29-1 - TGCAGCGTTAGGACAGGGGATTTCACAGATACGCAGTATTTT CSVRTGDFTDTQYF
TRBJ2-1 TRBD2 TRBV19 - TGTGCCAGTAGTAACACCCCCTGGGGGGGAGCTGAGCAGTTCTTC CASSNTPWGGAEQFF
TRBJ2-2 - TRBV10-2 - TGCGCCAGCAGTGAGCGACTGGTGAACACCGGGGAGCTGTTTTTT CASSERLVNTGELFF
TRBJ2-3 - TRBV6-1 - TGTGCCAGCAGTGATCTGTTAGGCAGAACTAGCACAGATACGCAGTATTTT CASSDLLGRTSTDTQYF
TRBJ2-3 - TRBV7-2 few TGTGCCAGCAGCTCCCGACAGGACAGCACAGATACGCAGTATTTT CASSSRQDSTDTQYF
TRBJ2-3 - TRBV7-3 few TGTGCCAGCAGCGCCCACGGAGGGACCTACACAGATACGCAGTATTTT CASSAHGGTYTDTQYF
TRBJ1-5 - TRBV19 few TGTGCCAGTAGGGCCACCAATCAGCCCCAGCATTTT CASRATNQPQHF
TRBJ2-7 TRBD2 TRBV7-8 - TGTGCCAGCAGCTTTCCCGGGACTAGCGTGATGCAGTACTTC CASSFPGTSVMQYF
TRBJ2-1 - TRBV5-1 - TGCGCCAGCAGCTTAGACCGTTCCTCCTACAATGAGCAGTTCTTC CASSLDRSSYNEQFF
TRBJ2-7 TRBD2 TRBV2 few TGTGCCAGCAGTGAAGCGACTAGCGAATACTCCTACGAGCAGTACTTC CASSEATSEYSYEQYF
TRBJ2-7 TRBD2 TRBV11-2 - TGTGCCAGCAGCGGCCGGGAGGGCGGGGGCTACGAGCAGTACTTC CASSGREGGGYEQYF
TRBJ2-7 - TRBV19 - TGTGCCAGTAGTATGAGGACAGTCTCCTACGAGCAGTACTTC CASSMRTVSYEQYF
TRBJ2-6 - TRBV27 - TGTGCCAGCAGTCCGGGACGTTCCTCTGGGGCCAACGTCCTGACTTTC CASSPGRSSGANVLTF
TRBJ1-1 TRBD1 TRBV5-4 - TGTGCCAGCAGCTTGGAGGGGGCTATGAACACTGAAGCTTTCTTT CASSLEGAMNTEAFF
TRBJ2-2 - TRBV7-2 - TGTGCCAGCAGCTCCAACGCGCTTGTCACCGGGGAGCTGTTTTTT CASSSNALVTGELFF
TRBJ2-1 TRBD2 TRBV14 - TGTGCCAGCAGCGCACTAGCGGGTTCATACAATGAGCAGTTCTTC CASSALAGSYNEQFF
TRBJ2-5 TRBD1 TRBV28 - TGTGCCAGCAGGGGGGGACAGGGGGCGAGAGAGACCCAGTACTTC CASRGGQGARETQYF
TRBJ2-7 - TRBV29-1 - TGCAGCGTTACAATCACCCAGGGGAGGGCTTGGTCCTACGAGCAGTACTTC CSVTITQGRAWSYEQYF
TRBJ1-2 - TRBV4-1 once TGCGCCAGCAGCCACGGGACAATTGGCTACACCTTC CASSHGTIGYTF
TRBJ2-7 TRBD1 TRBV7-2 - TGTGCCAGCAGCTTGACCGAGGACAGGGCTTACGAGCAGTACTTC CASSLTEDRAYEQYF
TRBJ2-3 - TRBV7-9 many TGTGCCAGCAGCTTGTGGATCTCCTCGTCCACAGATACGCAGTATTTT CASSLWISSSTDTQYF
TRBJ2-5 - TRBV5-1 - TGCGCCAGCAGCTTTTCAAAACAGGGAGGGGAGACCCAGTACTTC CASSFSKQGGETQYF
TRBJ2-5 TRBD1 TRBV7-2 - TGTGCCAGCACCCCCAAGGGGGCTAGTAGAGAGACCCAGTACTTC CASTPKGASRETQYF
TRBJ1-5 - TRBV6-1 - TGTGCCAGCGGAACAGGGAGCAATCAGCCCCAGCATTTT CASGTGSNQPQHF
TRBJ2-7 - TRBV5-4 - TGTGCCAGCAGCTCTTCGGACCGGGACGAGCAGTACTTC CASSSSDRDEQYF
TRBJ1-5 TRBD1 TRBV6-5 - TGTGCCAGCAGCCCTACAGGGGGCCGGAAGCCCCAGCATTTT CASSPTGGRKPQHF
TRBJ2-5 - TRBV29-1 - TGCAGCGTTGACTTGTCCGCTAACCAAGAGACCCAGTACTTC CSVDLSANQETQYF
TRBJ1-1 TRBD1 TRBV4-1 few TGCGCCAGCAGCGCGGGACAGTGGAACACTGAAGCTTTCTTT CASSAGQWNTEAFF